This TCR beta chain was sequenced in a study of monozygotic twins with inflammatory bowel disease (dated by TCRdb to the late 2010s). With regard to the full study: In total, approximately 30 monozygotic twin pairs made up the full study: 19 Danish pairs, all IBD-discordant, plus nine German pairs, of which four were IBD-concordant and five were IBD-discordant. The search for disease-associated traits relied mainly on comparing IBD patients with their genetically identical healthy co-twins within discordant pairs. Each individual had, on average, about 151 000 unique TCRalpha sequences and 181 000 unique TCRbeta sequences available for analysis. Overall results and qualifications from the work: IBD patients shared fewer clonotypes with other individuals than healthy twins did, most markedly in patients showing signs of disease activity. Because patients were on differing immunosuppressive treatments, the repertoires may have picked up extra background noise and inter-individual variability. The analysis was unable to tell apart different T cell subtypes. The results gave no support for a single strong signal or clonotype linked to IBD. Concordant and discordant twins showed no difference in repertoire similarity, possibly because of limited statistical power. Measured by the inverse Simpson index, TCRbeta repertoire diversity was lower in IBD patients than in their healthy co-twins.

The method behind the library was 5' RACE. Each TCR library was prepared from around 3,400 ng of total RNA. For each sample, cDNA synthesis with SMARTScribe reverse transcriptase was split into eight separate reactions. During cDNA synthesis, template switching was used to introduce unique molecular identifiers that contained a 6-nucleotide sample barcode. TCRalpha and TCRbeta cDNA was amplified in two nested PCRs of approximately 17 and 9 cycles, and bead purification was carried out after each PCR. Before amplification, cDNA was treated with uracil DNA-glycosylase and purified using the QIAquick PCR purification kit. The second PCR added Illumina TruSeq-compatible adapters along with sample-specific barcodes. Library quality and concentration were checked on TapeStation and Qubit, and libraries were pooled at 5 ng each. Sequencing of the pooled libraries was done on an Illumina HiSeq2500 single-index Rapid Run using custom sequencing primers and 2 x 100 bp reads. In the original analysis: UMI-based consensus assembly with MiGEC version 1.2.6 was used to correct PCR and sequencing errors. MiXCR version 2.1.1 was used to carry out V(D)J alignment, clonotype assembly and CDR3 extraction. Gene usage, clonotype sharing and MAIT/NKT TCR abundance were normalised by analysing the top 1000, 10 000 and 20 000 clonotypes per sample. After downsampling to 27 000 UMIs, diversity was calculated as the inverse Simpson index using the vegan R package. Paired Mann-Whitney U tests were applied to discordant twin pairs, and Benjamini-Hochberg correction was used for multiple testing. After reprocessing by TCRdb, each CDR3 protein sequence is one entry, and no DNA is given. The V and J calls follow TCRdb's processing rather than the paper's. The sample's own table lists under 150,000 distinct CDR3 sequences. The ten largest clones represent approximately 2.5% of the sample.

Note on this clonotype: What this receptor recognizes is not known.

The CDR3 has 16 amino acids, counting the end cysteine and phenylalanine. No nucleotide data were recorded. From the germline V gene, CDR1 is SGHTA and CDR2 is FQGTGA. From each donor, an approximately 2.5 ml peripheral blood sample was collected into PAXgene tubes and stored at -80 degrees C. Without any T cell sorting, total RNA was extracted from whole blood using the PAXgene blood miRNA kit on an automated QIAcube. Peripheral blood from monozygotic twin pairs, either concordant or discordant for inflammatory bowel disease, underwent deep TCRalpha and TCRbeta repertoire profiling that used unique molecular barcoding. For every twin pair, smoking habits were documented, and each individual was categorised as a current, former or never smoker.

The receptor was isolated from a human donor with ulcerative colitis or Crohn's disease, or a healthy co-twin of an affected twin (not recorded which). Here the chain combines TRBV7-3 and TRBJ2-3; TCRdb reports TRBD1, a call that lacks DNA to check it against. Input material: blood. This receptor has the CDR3 CASSPWTGSSTDTQYF.